One and the same sample provided the 30 T cell receptor beta chains below, sequenced in a study of blood T cell repertoires in COVID-19. The data were produced by immunoSEQ multiplex PCR, yet TCRdb's version contains in-frame clones alone and is incomplete. The sample gives around 46,000 clones, approximately 85% of which show up once; 12% to 15% is in the top ten. The specimen was peripheral blood. Source of these receptors: a human donor in a cohort sampled during active COVID-19.

As regards this clone: Additional DNA sequences in this sample encode the identical CDR3. This sequence joins TRBV2 and TRBJ1-3; the D is unclear. Deletions cut 2 bases from V and 0 bases from J, with 8 bases between. Germline CDR1 reads SNHLY; CDR2 reads FYNNEI. The CDR3 is 15 amino acids. Here the CDR3 DNA reads TGTGCCAGCAGTGAACGGCGGAGCTCTGGAAACACCATATATTTT. This gives the protein CASSERRSSGNTIYF.

The rearrangement links TRBV9 to TRBJ2-1, with D maybe TRBD1 (6 bases). Trimming shortened V by 3 bases and J by 7 bases, and 14 bases separated the two germline ends. The CDR3 sequence is 14 residues long. Germline V gene data show CDR1 as SGDLS and CDR2 as YYNGEE. The CDR3 nucleotides read TGTGCCAGCAGCGGCAACAGGGCACTAAATGAGCAGTTCTTC. This codes for CASSGNRALNEQFF.

The chain joins TRBV25-1 to TRBJ2-3, with D possibly TRBD2 on 7 matching bases. The V and J ends lost 9 bases and 1 base respectively, with 11 bases between them. The CDR3 sequence is 13 residues long. Germline CDR1 reads MGHDK; CDR2 reads SYGVNS. CDR3 sequence reads: CASQGGGTDTQYF. For the CDR3, the DNA is TGTGCCAGTCAAGGGGGGGGCACAGATACGCAGTATTTT.

CDR3: CASSYPRRDRGYEQYF. CDR3 DNA: TGTGCCAGCAGTTACCCTCGGCGGGACAGGGGCTACGAGCAGTACTTC. The genes are TRBV6-6 and TRBJ2-7; TRBD1 matches at 10 bases. The ends lost 2 bases at V and 3 bases at J; junction bases unmatched: 7. The CDR3 loop spans 16 amino acids. CDR1 is MNHNY, CDR2 SVGAGI, per germline (reference sequence).

As concerns this clone: Its ends do not fully match the called genes, so a read error is possible. In nucleotides, the CDR3 is TGCGCCAGCAGCTCATACGTGAACTCCGGGGAGCTGTTTTTT. It codes for CASSSYVNSGELFF. The chain is built from TRBV5-1 and TRBJ2-2; no definite D call. Germline values: CDR1 SGHRS, CDR2 YFSETQ. The CDR3 runs to 14 residues.

In this sample, this clone turned up once. Other DNA sequences in the same sample also yield this CDR3. V and J are TRBV7-8 and TRBJ2-7, with D possibly matching TRBD2 (5 bases). In germline, CDR1 is SGHVS, CDR2 FQNEAQ. V was shortened by 5 bases and J by 2 bases, with 19 bases between the two germline ends. This CDR3 spans 16 amino acids. CDR3 in amino acids: CASSLVSGIDPYEQYF. DNA of the CDR3: TGTGCCAGCAGCCTAGTTTCCGGGATCGACCCCTACGAGCAGTACTTC.

This clone was counted once. This chain joins TRBV9 and TRBJ2-6, with D unresolved. V lost 0 bases, J lost 0 bases, and 10 bases lay in between. The CDR3 is made up of 17 amino acids. The germline gives CDR1 SGDLS, CDR2 YYNGEE. The CDR3: CASSVAMSNSGANVLTF. DNA of the CDR3: TGTGCCAGCAGCGTAGCTATGAGCAACTCTGGGGCCAACGTCCTGACTTTC.

J is TRBJ1-2 and V is TRBV15, with a tentative D call TRBD1 (5 bases). Trimming took 4 bases from V and 7 from J, leaving 19 bases between them. The CDR3 contains 15 residues. Germline V gene sequence: CDR1 LNHNV, CDR2 YYDKDF (reference sequence). CDR3 bases: TGTGCCACCAGCACCGTGGGCCAGGGATGGGGTGGCTACACCTTC. Its translation: CATSTVGQGWGGYTF.

This rearrangement joins TRBV30 to TRBJ2-2; 12 bases agree with TRBD2. Per the germline V gene, CDR1 is GTSNPN and CDR2 is SVGIG (reference sequence). The CDR3 covers 15 residues. With V trimmed by 4 bases and J by 3 bases, 3 bases remained unmatched. The CDR3 region is CAWKGLAGYTGELFF. CDR3 nucleotides: TGTGCCTGGAAAGGACTAGCGGGGTACACCGGGGAGCTGTTTTTT.

V gene TRBV18 combines with J gene TRBJ2-7; no clear D gene. Germline lookup yields CDR1 KGHSH and CDR2 LQKENI. Trimming pared 3 bases from V and 1 base from J, leaving 13 bases between. CDR3 size: 15 residues. The CDR3 reads CASSPSLSVSYEQYF. In nucleotides, the CDR3 is TGTGCCAGCTCACCCTCTCTGTCGGTATCCTACGAGCAGTACTTC.

Here the CDR3 DNA reads TGCGCCAGCAGCTCTGCTAGCGGGGGAGGAACCGGGGAGCTGTTTTTT. Its translation is CASSSASGGGTGELFF. This rearrangement joins TRBV5-1 to TRBJ2-2; TRBD2 agrees at 10 bases. The germline V gene encodes CDR1 SGHRS and CDR2 YFSETQ. The CDR3 sequence is 16 residues long. J lost 5 bases, V lost 3 bases, and 7 bases had no gene match.

Only a few counts were recorded for this clone. The V gene is TRBV3-1 (or the pseudogene TRBV3-2), the J gene TRBJ2-2, with D uncertain. CDR3 size: 15 residues. V lost 0 bases and J lost 1, with 6 bases in between. Germline V gene lookup returns CDR1 LGHDT and CDR2 YNNKEL (reference sequence). The CDR3 is CASSQDTVNTGELFF. CDR3 nucleotides: TGTGCCAGCAGCCAAGATACGGTGAACACCGGGGAGCTGTTTTTT.

This chain uses TRBV7-8 with TRBJ1-3; D uncertain. The CDR3 covers 13 residues. The V gene lost 2 bases and the J gene lost 7 bases, with 9 bases spanning the gap. CDR1 SGHVS and CDR2 FQNEAQ come from the germline V gene. The CDR3 is CASSLYGVNTIYF. Here the CDR3 DNA reads TGTGCCAGCAGCTTATACGGGGTTAACACCATATATTTT.

The chain links TRBV7-9 to TRBJ2-1; TRBD1 aligns across 9 bases. The CDR3 consists of 15 residues. Germline values: CDR1 SEHNR, CDR2 FQNEAQ (reference sequence). Trimming at V came to 6 bases and at J to 2 bases, leaving 5 bases not matched to a gene. The CDR3 loop reads CASRRQGGTYNEQFF. The DNA of the CDR3 is TGTGCCAGCAGACGACAGGGGGGAACCTACAATGAGCAGTTCTTC.

This rearrangement joins TRBV18 to TRBJ1-1; TRBD1 might be the D (5 bases). CDR1 KGHSH and CDR2 LQKENI come from the germline V gene. Trimming took off 0 bases at V and 3 bases at J, with 8 bases between the two ends. CDR3 size: 14 residues. The CDR3 nucleotides are TGTGCCAGCTCACCACCCCAGGGTCACACTGAAGCTTTCTTT. This codes for CASSPPQGHTEAFF. Full variable domain (rest looked up from reference TRBV18 and TRBJ1-1): NAGVMQNPRHLVRRRGQEARLRCSPMKGHSHVYWYRQLPEEGLKFMVYLQKENIIDESGMPKERFSAEFPKEGPSILRIQQVVRGDSAAYFCASSPPQGHTEAFFGQGTRLTVV.

The V and J genes are TRBV7-6 and TRBJ1-3; no firm D call. This CDR3 spans 15 amino acids. Germline CDR1 reads SGHVS; CDR2 reads FNYEAQ. Trimming pared 2 bases from V and 3 bases from J, leaving 11 bases between. The CDR3 DNA follows: TGTGCCAGCAGCTTATTTGAGGGCAGTGGAAACACCATATATTTT. Translation: CASSLFEGSGNTIYF.

The chain employs TRBV18 and TRBJ1-2; TRBD1 is a possible D gene (5 bases). Germline assignment: CDR1 KGHSH and CDR2 LQKENI. V was pared by 0 bases and J by 4 bases, with 15 bases between. The CDR3 is 16 residues long. DNA of the CDR3: TGTGCCAGCTCACCACCGGCAGGGTTGGCGATCTATGGCTACACCTTC. This translates into CASSPPAGLAIYGYTF.

The rearrangement joins TRBV18 to TRBJ2-3, with 13 bases aligning to TRBD2. Germline lookup yields CDR1 KGHSH and CDR2 LQKENI. The junction had 3 bases not matched to a gene; V was cut back by 1 base and J by 5 bases. The length of the CDR3 is 16 residues. Here the CDR3 reads CASSPRTSGGLDTQYF. CDR3 in DNA: TGTGCCAGCTCACCACGGACTAGCGGGGGTTTAGATACGCAGTATTTT.

V gene TRBV10-3 combines with J gene TRBJ2-5; D possibly corresponds to TRBD2 (6 bases). The V and J ends lost 2 bases and 5 bases respectively, with 15 bases between them. The V gene's germline CDR1 is ENHRY and CDR2 SYGVKD. The CDR3 consists of 15 residues. In DNA form, the CDR3 reads TGTGCCATCAGTGAGGGAGGCACACGGGGGGAGACCCAGTACTTC. Translating it yields CAISEGGTRGETQYF.

The chain links TRBV6-5 to TRBJ2-7, with D possibly being TRBD2 (6 bases). The CDR3 sequence is 10 residues long. The germline gives CDR1 MNHEY, CDR2 SVGAGI. Trimming took 6 bases from V and 6 from J, leaving 6 bases between them. The CDR3 sequence: CASREGEQYF. In DNA form, the CDR3 reads TGTGCCAGCAGGGAGGGCGAGCAGTACTTC.

V is TRBV30 and J is TRBJ1-6, with a weak D call TRBD1 (5 bases). This CDR3 contains 12 residues. CDR1 GTSNPN and CDR2 SVGIG come from the germline V gene (reference sequence). V was shortened by 3 bases and J by 9 bases, with 9 bases between the two germline ends. This chain's CDR3 is CAWSGGGSPLHF. As DNA, the CDR3 is TGTGCCTGGAGCGGGGGGGGTTCACCCCTCCACTTT.

This clone was observed a single time. The chain joins TRBV5-1 to TRBJ2-3; D gene uncertain. The CDR3 has 13 amino acids. Germline CDR1 and CDR2: SGHRS and YFSETQ. V lost 4 bases to trimming and J lost 2 bases, with 8 bases between them. This CDR3 is CASSGSVTDTQYF. The DNA of the CDR3 is TGCGCCAGCAGCGGCAGCGTCACAGATACGCAGTATTTT. The full variable domain, completed using reference TRBV5-1 and TRBJ2-3, is KAGVTQTPRYLIKTRGQQVTLSCSPISGHRSVSWYQQTPGQGLQFLFEYFSETQRNKGNFPGRFSGRQFSNSRSEMNVSTLELGDSALYLCASSGSVTDTQYFGPGTRLTVL.

This chain connects TRBV2 to TRBJ2-7; a weak D match, TRBD2 (6 bases). V dropped 3 bases and J dropped 3 bases, with 12 bases sitting between them. This CDR3 is built from 14 residues. The germline CDR1 and CDR2 sequences are SNHLY and FYNNEI. The CDR3 nucleotides read TGTGCCAGCAGTGACTGGGGCGGGAACTACGAGCAGTACTTC. This gives the protein CASSDWGGNYEQYF.

The V and J genes are TRBV4-3 and TRBJ2-3, with 8 bases identical to TRBD2. V shed 0 bases and J 0 bases; nucleotides not matched to a gene: 14. The CDR3 runs 20 residues. Germline V CDR1 and CDR2: LGHNA, YSLEER. CDR3 DNA sequence: TGCGCCAGCAGCCAAGATATTGTTACTAGCGGCAAAATTAGCACAGATACGCAGTATTTT. Its translation: CASSQDIVTSGKISTDTQYF.

The CDR3 DNA reads TGTGCCAGCAGCTTAGCCCCGGGGACAGGGATCTACGAGCAGTACTTC. Translating gives CASSLAPGTGIYEQYF. The chain employs TRBV7-9 and TRBJ2-7; TRBD1 matches 9 bases. V trimming: 0 bases; J trimming: 3 bases; junction bases outside the gene matches: 6. The CDR3 consists of 16 residues. CDR1 is SEHNR, CDR2 FQNEAQ, per germline (reference sequence).

In its sample, this clone was seen once. This rearrangement joins TRBV25-1 to TRBJ1-2, with 7 positions matching TRBD1. Per the germline V gene, CDR1 is MGHDK and CDR2 is SYGVNS. V lost 3 bases and J lost 7; bases outside the gene matches: 11. The CDR3 has 15 amino acids. This chain's CDR3 is CASSDPRTPGGGYTF. CDR3 coding DNA: TGTGCCAGCAGTGATCCCCGAACTCCAGGGGGTGGCTACACCTTC.

J is TRBJ1-3 and V is TRBV5-5, with a tentative D call TRBD1 (5 bases). Looked up from germline, CDR1 is SGHKS and CDR2 is YYEKEE (reference sequence). The CDR3 sequence is 16 residues long. Trimming pared 0 bases from V and 1 base from J, leaving 11 bases between. This CDR3 is CASSLDRQNSGNTIYF. The DNA of the CDR3 is TGTGCCAGCAGCTTGGACCGACAGAATTCTGGAAACACCATATATTTT.

The chain links TRBV18 to TRBJ1-1; 8 positions match TRBD1. In germline, CDR1 is KGHSH, CDR2 LQKENI. The ends lost 8 bases at V and 6 bases at J; junction bases unmatched: 14. CDR3 length equals 15 residues. The CDR3 sequence: CASEVTGTGSSEAFF. The CDR3 region has the DNA TGTGCCAGCGAAGTCACCGGGACAGGAAGCTCTGAAGCTTTCTTT.

The chain carries TRBV5-8 and TRBJ1-1; D ambiguous. Germline loops: CDR1 SGHTS, CDR2 YDEGEE. The V end lost 1 base, the J end lost 1 base, and 5 bases lay between the germline ends. This CDR3 has 13 residues. In DNA, the CDR3 is TGTGCCAGCAGCTTGCGGGAGAACACTGAAGCTTTCTTT. Translation gives CASSLRENTEAFF.

For the CDR3, the DNA is TGTGCCAGCAGCCAAGTGGACAGCCGCTCCTACGAGCAGTACTTC. Translating gives CASSQVDSRSYEQYF. V is TRBV3-1 (or the pseudogene TRBV3-2) and J is TRBJ2-7, with a possible D match to TRBD1 (6 bases). Trimming cost V 1 base and J 0 bases, with 10 bases left between them. Germline V gives CDR1 LGHDT, CDR2 YNNKEL (reference sequence). The length of the CDR3 is 15 residues.